The T cell receptor beta chain under discussion was sequenced for a study of T cells after yellow fever vaccination. A single record per CDR3 protein comes from TCRdb applying MiXCR to the 5' RACE reads. The sample records around 350,000 distinct CDR3 sequences, 6.2% being singletons. The germline V gene has CDR1 SGHTA and CDR2 FQGNSA. The CDR3 has 14 residues. With 7 bases clipped from V and 14 bases from J, the junction kept 17 bases outside the gene matches. The receptor was isolated from a man younger than 45 who received the YFV17D yellow fever vaccine. The chain employs TRBV7-2 and TRBJ2-3; 8 bases fit TRBD1. Source: PBMCs, taken 5 days after the yellow fever booster vaccination. Written as DNA, the CDR3 is TGTGCCAGCAACCAAAGGACAGGGAGTAACGTTTGGTATTTT. Protein sequence: CASNQRTGSNVWYF.